This T cell receptor beta chain was sequenced for a study of response to subunit inactivated influenza vaccine. Study-wide results and limits: Authors suggested each seasonal flu vaccination may recruit only limited numbers of new T cells.

In TCRdb, the RT-PCR reads were re-called with MiXCR into one record per CDR3 protein. The data show some 480,000 distinct CDR3 sequences, approximately 11% seen once. For this clonotype: Antigen specificity is unknown.

With 5 bases removed from V and 1 base from J, the gap between germline ends came to 12 bases. The CDR3 runs to 14 residues. CDR1 is SEHNR and CDR2 is FQNEAQ in the germline V gene (reference sequence). Sequencing used PBMCs from blood, obtained roughly 48 days after vaccination. The sequence derives from a man aged 50 to 60 who received an inactivated influenza vaccine. V and J are TRBV7-9 and TRBJ2-7; D is ambiguous. CDR3 sequence (DNA): TGTGCCAGCAGCCCCAAATTCCCATCCTACGAGCAGTACTTC. It codes for CASSPKFPSYEQYF. Full variable domain (outside the CDR3, taken from reference TRBV7-9 and TRBJ2-7): DTGVSQNPRHKITKRGQNVTFRCDPISEHNRLYWYRQTLGQGPEFLTYFQNEAQLEKSRLLSDRFSAERPKGSFSTLEIQRTEQGDSAMYLCASSPKFPSYEQYFGPGTRLTVT.